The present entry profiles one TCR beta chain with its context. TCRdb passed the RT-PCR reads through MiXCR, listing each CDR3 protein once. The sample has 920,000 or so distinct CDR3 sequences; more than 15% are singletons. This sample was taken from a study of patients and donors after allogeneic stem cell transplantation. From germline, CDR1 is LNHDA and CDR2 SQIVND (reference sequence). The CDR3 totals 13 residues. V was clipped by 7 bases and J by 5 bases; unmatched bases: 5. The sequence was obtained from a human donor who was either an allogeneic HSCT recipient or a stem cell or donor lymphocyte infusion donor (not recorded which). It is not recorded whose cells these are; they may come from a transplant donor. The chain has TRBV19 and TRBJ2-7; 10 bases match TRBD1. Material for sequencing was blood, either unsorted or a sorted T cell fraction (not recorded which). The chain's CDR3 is CASTDRGLNEQYF. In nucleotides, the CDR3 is TGTGCCAGTACCGACAGGGGGCTGAACGAGCAGTACTTC.